This T cell receptor (beta chain) emerged from a study of blood T cell repertoires in COVID-19. Overall study context: The United States, Italy and Spain provided the acute and convalescent COVID-19 samples. T cells, B-cell-depleted T cells, or PBMCs supplied cDNA or gDNA.

Per germline, CDR1 SGHNT and CDR2 YYREEE (reference sequence). J lost 8 bases, V lost 4 bases, and 11 bases had no gene match. CDR3 length: 15 amino acids. This clone was seen just once. In the original workflow: Reference gene primer amplification in the assay estimated nucleated cell counts. The assay was immunoSEQ multiplex PCR, and TCRdb's table has in-frame clones only and misses some. V and J calls and clone size come straight from that table; D and trimming were deduced from the DNA. Seen here are around 270,000 clones, approximately 89% observed once, and the top ten hold over 7.5%. The rearrangement uses TRBV5-4 and TRBJ2-1; 8 positions agree with TRBD2. The sequenced sample was peripheral blood. The TCR comes from a man aged 35-49 years who had recovered from COVID-19. This CDR3 reads CASSPPWTSSHEQFF. The CDR3 nucleotides are TGTGCCAGCAGCCCCCCCTGGACTAGCTCCCATGAGCAGTTCTTC.